This paragraph reports one T cell receptor (beta chain). The data stem from a study of blood T cell repertoires in COVID-19. About the study: Acute and convalescent COVID-19 samples came from the United States, Italy and Spain. Nucleic acid was either cDNA or gDNA, and it came from T cells, B-cell-depleted T cells, or PBMCs.

After removal of 8 bases from V and 4 bases from J, the junction contained 11 bases not matched to a gene. Germline-derived CDR1 and CDR2 are LNHDA and SQIVND (reference sequence). The CDR3 contains 15 residues. In the original processing: Reference gene primer amplification gave nucleated cell count estimates. The assay was immunoSEQ multiplex PCR, and TCRdb's table has in-frame clones only and misses some. V, J and clone size derive from that table, while D and trimming were established from the DNA sequence. Seen here are roughly 230,000 clones, approximately 83% observed once, and the top ten hold under 5%.

The chain carries TRBV19 and TRBJ2-3; 8 bases line up with TRBD2. The source material was peripheral blood. This clonotype was obtained from a man between 45 and 60 years old with active or convalescent COVID-19. CDR3 nucleotide sequence: TGTGCCAGTGGGATTGGCGGGGGGAATGCAGATACGCAGTATTTT. The encoded protein is CASGIGGGNADTQYF.